This T cell receptor (beta chain) originates from a study of cytomegalovirus exposure and HLA in healthy donors. Study results and caveats: TCR beta chains numbering some 160 were designated cytomegalovirus-associated. CMV antigen specificity of a few CMV-associated chains was confirmed in vitro. Later analysis identified a missense DCLRE1C variant that was linked to TCR beta V- and J-gene trimming. A prior analysis recorded that most TCR beta V segments were productive about 87% or about 30% of the time.

This clone was recorded once. Antigen unknown. CDR3 length: 15 residues. The V end was cut by 6 bases, the J end by 5 bases, with 14 bases between. Germline CDR1 reads MNHEY; CDR2 reads SVGAGI. Vbeta (60) and Jbeta (13) primers were used in the PCR. Some clones are missing from TCRdb's copy, which holds only in-frame ones; the method was immunoSEQ multiplex PCR. Among about 110,000 clones, approximately 79% were seen once, and the ten largest hold around 6.9%. Material: PBMCs. This rearrangement joins TRBV6-5 to TRBJ1-6; D perhaps matches TRBD1 (6 bases). This clonotype was sampled from a man between 25 and 39 years old in good health and CMV-seropositive. DNA for the CDR3: TGTGCCAGCAGGCTGAAGGGGGGGGATAATTCACCCCTCCACTTT. Translating gives CASRLKGGDNSPLHF.